This paragraph covers one T cell receptor (beta chain) sequence. This sample was included in a study of T cell changes during pregnancy in multiple sclerosis. The data were produced by immunoSEQ multiplex PCR, yet TCRdb's version contains in-frame clones alone and is incomplete. The sample consists of some 81,000 clones, roughly 91% of them appearing once. Per germline, CDR1 SGHAT and CDR2 FQNNGV. Trimming took off 1 base at V and 5 bases at J, with 8 bases between the two ends. The CDR3 loop spans 14 amino acids. Sequenced material: peripheral blood, taken after pregnancy. The receptor was isolated from a female donor in good health, enrolled as a control in a pregnancy study. The rearrangement links TRBV11-2 to TRBJ2-2; possible D gene TRBD1, 6 bases. In DNA, the CDR3 is TGTGCCAGCAGCTTAGCAGGGGTTACCGGGGAGCTGTTTTTT. Amino acid sequence: CASSLAGVTGELFF.